The 25 T cell receptor beta chains presented below share a single source sample, sequenced in a study of Ad26.COV2.S vaccination and SARS-CoV-2 variants. Treatment specified: some 20 received Ad26.COV2.S at low or high dose, single or two shots; about 5 received placebo; per-sample allocation not given. Samples came from day 63 after the first vaccine or placebo injection. Here immunoSEQ multiplex PCR was the method, and the copy in TCRdb shows in-frame clones only, minus some. This sample has approximately 410,000 clones; 92% occur once, and the top ten carry about 1.7%. The sample here was peripheral blood, taken in a trial of Ad26.COV2.S vaccine versus placebo. All receptors come from a person aged 18-60 years who received the Ad26.COV2.S COVID-19 vaccine or a placebo.

There are a few counts of this clone. The V call is TRBV10-2, the J call TRBJ1-5, with D perhaps matching TRBD1 (5 bases). Trimming left V 4 bases short and J 10 bases short, with 14 bases between. Germline V gene data show CDR1 as WSHSY and CDR2 as SAAADI. This CDR3 contains 13 residues. DNA for the CDR3: TGCGCCAGCAGTGGTGGGACGGAATTTCCCCAGCATTTT. The encoded protein is CASSGGTEFPQHF.

The rearrangement joins TRBV4-3 to TRBJ1-2; D is uncertain. Germline CDR1 and CDR2: LGHNA and YSLEER. The CDR3 runs 16 residues. Trimming stripped 0 bases from V and 2 bases from J, with 13 bases between. CDR3 coding DNA: TGCGCCAGCAGCCAAGATAGGAGACACACAAACTATGGCTACACCTTC. This gives the protein CASSQDRRHTNYGYTF.

The chain couples TRBV6-5 to TRBJ1-2, with D unclear. This CDR3 region has 14 residues. Germline V CDR1 and CDR2: MNHEY, SVGAGI. Trimming stripped 6 bases from V and 1 base from J, with 12 bases between. CDR3 protein: CASRNPGNNYGYTF. The CDR3 nucleotides are TGTGCCAGCAGAAACCCGGGGAATAACTATGGCTACACCTTC.

This rearrangement joins TRBV18 to TRBJ1-2; no clear D. This CDR3 region has 14 residues. Between the trimmed V and J ends, which lost 2 bases and 2 bases, there was a span of 9 bases. Germline V gives CDR1 KGHSH, CDR2 LQKENI. The CDR3 region is CASSPSLLNYGYTF. In DNA, the CDR3 is TGTGCCAGCTCACCAAGTCTTCTAAACTATGGCTACACCTTC. Drawing the rest from reference TRBV18 and TRBJ1-2, the complete variable domain is NAGVMQNPRHLVRRRGQEARLRCSPMKGHSHVYWYRQLPEEGLKFMVYLQKENIIDESGMPKERFSAEFPKEGPSILRIQQVVRGDSAAYFCASSPSLLNYGYTFGSGTRLTVV.

This rearrangement joins TRBV5-5 to TRBJ2-7, with 8 bases identical to TRBD1. The ends lost 5 bases at V and 1 base at J; junction bases unmatched: 8. The CDR3 length is 15 residues. Germline V gene data show CDR1 as SGHKS and CDR2 as YYEKEE (reference sequence). This CDR3 reads CASRTGTGWSYEQYF. The CDR3, as DNA: TGTGCCAGCAGGACCGGGACAGGTTGGTCCTACGAGCAGTACTTC. The full variable domain, rest sourced from reference TRBV5-5 and TRBJ2-7, is DAGVTQSPTHLIKTRGQQVTLRCSPISGHKSVSWYQQVLGQGPQFIFQYYEKEERGRGNFPDRFSARQFPNYSSELNVNALLLGDSALYLCASRTGTGWSYEQYFGPGTRLTVT.

A few counts support this clone. The V gene is TRBV6-5, the J gene TRBJ2-7; a possible D gene is TRBD2 (6 bases). CDR1 is MNHEY and CDR2 is SVGAGI in the germline V gene. The CDR3 loop spans 15 amino acids. V lost 0 bases and J lost 4, with 13 bases in between. The DNA of the CDR3 is TGTGCCAGCAGTTACTCTCCGATCGGGACTTACGAGCAGTACTTC. Translating gives CASSYSPIGTYEQYF.

This rearrangement joins TRBV5-1 to TRBJ2-7; D unresolved. CDR3 length: 14 residues. Trimming shortened V by 2 bases and J by 3 bases, and 12 bases separated the two germline ends. Germline assignment: CDR1 SGHRS and CDR2 YFSETQ. The CDR3 DNA reads TGCGCCAGCAGCTTCGAACAGCAATTCTACGAGCAGTACTTC. This encodes CASSFEQQFYEQYF.

The chain joins TRBV27 to TRBJ2-1; 11 positions match TRBD2. V dropped 1 base and J dropped 9; count of bases not matched to a gene: 8. This CDR3 spans 16 amino acids. Germline CDR1 MNHEY, CDR2 SMNVEV (reference sequence). The CDR3 DNA reads TGTGCCAGCAGTTTATGGTTTAGCGGGGGGGGTAGTGAGCAGTTCTTC. The encoded protein is CASSLWFSGGGSEQFF.

The chain combines TRBV18 with TRBJ1-4; no firm D call. The CDR3 loop spans 13 amino acids. The V and J ends lost 4 bases and 8 bases respectively, with 11 bases between them. Germline CDR1 and CDR2: KGHSH and LQKENI. CDR3 nucleotides: TGTGCCAGCTCACTGGGTCTTGGGGAAAAACTGTTTTTT. Translated: CASSLGLGEKLFF.

The chain has TRBV21-1 and TRBJ2-1; the table assigns TRBD1, which was not confirmed against the DNA. TRBV21-1 is tagged as a pseudogene. There are 14 residues in the CDR3. CDR3: CASNSDRAGNEQFF. As DNA, the CDR3 is TGTGCCAGCAACTCGGACAGGGCTGGGAATGAGCAGTTCTTC.

The chain joins TRBV5-4 to TRBJ1-1; 8 bases are a match to TRBD1. This CDR3 region has 13 residues. J lost 3 bases, V lost 6 bases, and 4 bases had no gene match. The V gene's germline CDR1 is SGHNT and CDR2 YYREEE (reference sequence). The CDR3 sequence is CASIQQGDTEAFF. CDR3 nucleotide sequence: TGTGCCAGCATCCAACAGGGGGACACTGAAGCTTTCTTT. The whole variable domain, remainder taken from reference TRBV5-4 and TRBJ1-1, is ETGVTQSPTHLIKTRGQQVTLRCSSQSGHNTVSWYQQALGQGPQFIFQYYREEENGRGNFPPRFSGLQFPNYSSELNVNALELDDSALYLCASIQQGDTEAFFGQGTRLTVV.

The chain combines TRBV9 with TRBJ2-3; TRBD2 aligns across 7 bases. Trimming cost V 2 bases and J 0 bases; bases outside gene matches: 15. CDR1 SGDLS and CDR2 YYNGEE come from the germline V gene. The CDR3 totals 19 residues. CDR3 bases: TGTGCCAGCAGCGTCCATCCGCAACACCCTAGCGGCAGCACAGATACGCAGTATTTT. Residues: CASSVHPQHPSGSTDTQYF.

The chain uses TRBV19 and TRBJ2-2; weak D call: TRBD1 (6 bases). This CDR3 has 15 residues. CDR1 is LNHDA, CDR2 SQIVND, per germline (reference sequence). The germline V and J ends were trimmed by 4 bases and 6 bases, with 15 bases remaining between them. The CDR3 protein is CASSRIVSGAGELFF. In DNA, the CDR3 is TGTGCCAGTAGTAGAATCGTATCAGGGGCCGGGGAGCTGTTTTTT.

The CDR3 bases are TGTGCCAGCAGTTACTCGAGTGTGTCAGGCGCCTACGAGCAGTACTTC. The encoded protein is CASSYSSVSGAYEQYF. The V and J genes are TRBV6-2 or TRBV6-3 and TRBJ2-7; D is ambiguous. The germline CDR1 and CDR2 sequences are MNHEY and SVGEGT. Trimming stripped 0 bases from V and 2 bases from J, with 14 bases between. CDR3 length: 16 amino acids.

This clone was counted a few times. This sequence joins TRBV6-2 or TRBV6-3 and TRBJ1-2, with a weak D call TRBD1 (5 bases). CDR3 size: 13 residues. Trimming removed 4 bases from V and 2 bases from J, with 8 bases in between. CDR1 and CDR2 (germline): MNHEY, SVGEGT. The CDR3 sequence: CASSSDTNYGYTF. CDR3 nucleotide sequence: TGTGCCAGCAGTTCGGACACAAACTATGGCTACACCTTC.

The rearrangement joins TRBV6-5 to TRBJ2-7; 10 bases fit TRBD1. The CDR3 is 15 residues long. The ends lost 4 bases at V and 3 bases at J; junction bases unmatched: 6. The V gene's germline CDR1 is MNHEY and CDR2 SVGAGI. Written as DNA, the CDR3 is TGTGCCAGCAGTTTCGACGGGACAGGGGACTACGAGCAGTACTTC. This gives the protein CASSFDGTGDYEQYF.

This clone occurred once. The CDR3 region is CASSFQYGSYNEQFF. As DNA, the CDR3 is TGTGCCAGCAGCTTTCAGTACGGTTCTTACAATGAGCAGTTCTTC. The V gene is TRBV5-4, the J gene TRBJ2-1; D is unclear. CDR1 is SGHNT and CDR2 is YYREEE in the germline V gene (reference sequence). V was shortened by 2 bases and J by 4 bases, with 13 bases between the two germline ends. The CDR3 loop spans 15 amino acids.

The chain joins TRBV3-1 (or the pseudogene TRBV3-2) to TRBJ2-7; D may be TRBD1 or TRBD2 (5 bases each). CDR1 and CDR2 from the germline V gene are LGHDT and YNNKEL (reference sequence). Between the trimmed V and J ends, which lost 4 bases and 3 bases, there was a span of 13 bases. This CDR3 is built from 14 residues. CDR3 sequence: CASSLRDGNYEQYF. The CDR3 coding sequence is TGTGCCAGCAGCCTTAGGGACGGAAACTACGAGCAGTACTTC.

The CDR3 protein is CSVVMNTEAFF. In DNA form, the CDR3 reads TGCAGCGTTGTGATGAACACTGAAGCTTTCTTT. This rearrangement joins TRBV29-1 to TRBJ1-1, with unresolved D. This CDR3 region has 11 residues. V was pared by 4 bases and J by 0 bases, with 3 bases between. The germline V gene has CDR1 SQVTM and CDR2 ANQGSEA.

This chain connects TRBV28 to TRBJ2-2; tentative D call: TRBD1 (6 bases). The germline V gene encodes CDR1 MDHEN and CDR2 SYDVKM. V was shortened by 6 bases and J by 13 bases, with 15 bases between the two germline ends. The CDR3 length is 12 residues. As DNA, the CDR3 is TGTGCCAGCAGCCTTGGACAGTTGGGGCTGTTTTTT. It encodes CASSLGQLGLFF. Full variable domain (remainder filled in from reference TRBV28 and TRBJ2-2): DVKVTQSSRYLVKRTGEKVFLECVQDMDHENMFWYRQDPGLGLRLIYFSYDVKMKEKGDIPEGYSVSREKKERFSLILESASTNQTSMYLCASSLGQLGLFFGEGSRLTVL.

V usage is TRBV14 and J usage is TRBJ2-5, with D possibly TRBD1 on 6 matching bases. Germline loops: CDR1 SGHDN, CDR2 FVKESK. The CDR3 is 14 amino acids. V was pared by 5 bases and J by 1 base, with 11 bases between. CDR3 sequence reads: CASSGPGAQETQYF. CDR3 in DNA: TGTGCCAGCAGCGGACCAGGGGCCCAAGAGACCCAGTACTTC.

The chain joins TRBV30 to TRBJ1-2; D is ambiguous. The V gene's germline CDR1 is GTSNPN and CDR2 SVGIG (reference sequence). This CDR3 spans 12 amino acids. V was shortened by 2 bases and J by 2 bases, with 6 bases between the two germline ends. The CDR3 DNA reads as TGTGCCTGGAGTCAGACAAACTATGGCTACACCTTC. It is translated as CAWSQTNYGYTF.

This chain connects TRBV7-9 to TRBJ1-3; D uncertain. The ends were cut back, 3 bases at V and 1 base at J, with 10 bases in the middle. Germline V lookup: CDR1 SEHNR, CDR2 FQNEAQ (reference sequence). The CDR3 is 15 amino acids. The DNA for the CDR3 is TGTGCCAGCAGCTTGGTTAGAGGGTCTGGAAACACCATATATTTT. Protein: CASSLVRGSGNTIYF.

This sequence joins TRBV27 and TRBJ2-3, with 7 bases matching TRBD2. Germline-derived CDR1 and CDR2 are MNHEY and SMNVEV (reference sequence). The CDR3 runs 12 residues. With V trimmed by 5 bases and J by 8 bases, 4 bases remained unmatched. CDR3 DNA: TGTGCCAGCAGTGGAGCGGGGAGTACGCAGTATTTT. Protein sequence: CASSGAGSTQYF.

With respect to this clone: A clone one base away is much larger, so this may be a read error. The chain uses TRBV7-2 and TRBJ1-1, with D perhaps TRBD1 (5 bases). This CDR3 is 13 amino acids long. Germline V CDR1 and CDR2: SGHTA, FQGNSA. V gave up 5 bases and J gave up 1 base, with 8 bases separating them. Here the CDR3 reads CASSVQENTEAFF. In DNA, the CDR3 is TGTGCCAGCAGCGTACAGGAGAACACTGAAGCTTTCTTT.